The 24 T cell receptor beta chains in this list originate from one sample, sequenced in a study of cytomegalovirus exposure and HLA in healthy donors. PCR involved 60 Vbeta and 13 Jbeta primers. Clones were sequenced by immunoSEQ multiplex PCR, and TCRdb holds only the in-frame ones, with some missing. The sample contains roughly 100,000 clones, approximately 11% of which appear only once. Sequenced material: PBMCs. Source of these receptors: a man aged 35 to 55 in good health and CMV-seropositive.

This clone was seen a handful of times. The J gene is TRBJ1-2, the V gene TRBV5-1; D unclear. The germline V gene has CDR1 SGHRS and CDR2 YFSETQ. The CDR3 loop spans 15 amino acids. V was pared by 4 bases and J by 5 bases, with 18 bases between. CDR3 DNA sequence: TGCGCCAGCAGCGCTGGAGCACCACCTCGGTATGGCTACACCTTC. It translates to CASSAGAPPRYGYTF.

V gene TRBV5-1 combines with J gene TRBJ1-5; 7 nucleotides align to TRBD1. From germline, CDR1 is SGHRS and CDR2 YFSETQ. After removal of 3 bases from V and 7 bases from J, the junction contained 4 bases not matched to a gene. CDR3 length: 13 residues. CDR3 protein: CASSWDSGQPQHF. The CDR3 nucleotides read TGCGCCAGCAGCTGGGACAGCGGGCAGCCCCAGCATTTT.

The chain joins TRBV5-1 to TRBJ1-1; a possible D gene is TRBD1 (5 bases). Trimming removed 0 bases at V and 1 base at J, with 7 bases between. This CDR3 is built from 14 residues. Germline V gene sequence: CDR1 SGHRS, CDR2 YFSETQ. This chain's CDR3 is CASSLAGGNTEAFF. The CDR3 region has the DNA TGCGCCAGCAGCTTGGCGGGGGGGAACACTGAAGCTTTCTTT.

This clone was detected a few times. The chain combines TRBV27 with TRBJ2-1; 9 bases map to TRBD1. V dropped 5 bases and J dropped 6; count of bases not matched to a gene: 8. Germline CDR1 is MNHEY and CDR2 is SMNVEV (reference sequence). The CDR3 extends over 15 amino acids. The CDR3 DNA reads TGTGCCAGCAGTCTCGGACAGGGGATCCCCAATGAGCAGTTCTTC. It codes for CASSLGQGIPNEQFF.

This clone was seen more than once but under ten times. The rearrangement uses TRBV9 and TRBJ2-5, with 8 bases matching TRBD1. The CDR3 extends over 15 amino acids. The J segment lost 5 bases and the V segment lost 0 bases, leaving 6 bases of the junction unmatched. Germline assignment: CDR1 SGDLS and CDR2 YYNGEE. CDR3 protein: CASSVGGQGGETQYF. The CDR3 nucleotides are TGTGCCAGCAGCGTAGGAGGACAGGGCGGGGAGACCCAGTACTTC.

The table lists this clone with a few counts. The V and J genes are TRBV4-2 and TRBJ2-1; 7 bases agree with TRBD2. CDR1 and CDR2 from the germline V gene are LGHNA and YNFKEQ. This CDR3 has 18 amino acids. The J segment lost 3 bases and the V segment lost 1 base, leaving 12 bases of the junction unmatched. CDR3 in amino acids: CASSQGNPGAGNYNEQFF. The CDR3 DNA reads TGTGCCAGCAGCCAAGGGAACCCCGGAGCGGGAAACTACAATGAGCAGTTCTTC.

Only a few counts were recorded for this clone. The chain carries TRBV27 and TRBJ2-7, with 8 bases identical to TRBD2. CDR1 is MNHEY and CDR2 is SMNVEV in the germline V gene (reference sequence). The CDR3 consists of 15 residues. The V segment lost 5 bases and the J segment 2 bases; nucleotides outside the gene matches: 8. This chain's CDR3 is CASSARSGGTYEQYF. The CDR3 nucleotides read TGTGCCAGCAGTGCAAGAAGCGGGGGCACCTACGAGCAGTACTTC.

This clone appeared a few times. The rearrangement links TRBV6-6 to TRBJ2-7; TRBD1 matches 7 bases. Germline CDR1 reads MNHNY; CDR2 reads SVGAGI (reference sequence). The CDR3 is 15 residues long. The ends lost 5 bases at V and 2 bases at J; junction bases unmatched: 9. The CDR3 spells CASSDTGVGTYEQYF. CDR3 DNA sequence: TGTGCCAGCAGTGACACAGGGGTGGGGACCTACGAGCAGTACTTC.

A few counts support this clone. The J gene is TRBJ1-2, the V gene TRBV11-2, with 9 bases fitting TRBD1. Germline trimming cut 4 bases from V and 6 bases from J; bases unmatched to any gene: 12. The CDR3 loop spans 16 amino acids. Germline loops: CDR1 SGHAT, CDR2 FQNNGV. As DNA, the CDR3 is TGTGCCAGCAGCTCTTCTCCAACAGGGGGCCTTCATGGCTACACCTTC. This codes for CASSSSPTGGLHGYTF.

CDR3 nucleotides: TGTGCCAGCAGCCCCGAGGGGGCGGTTGAAAAACTGTTTTTT. This codes for CASSPEGAVEKLFF. This rearrangement joins TRBV25-1 to TRBJ1-4; 7 bases match TRBD1. Per germline, CDR1 MGHDK and CDR2 SYGVNS. There are 14 residues in the CDR3. V lost 6 bases to trimming and J lost 7 bases; unmatched junction nucleotides: 8. The full variable domain, in which reference TRBV25-1 and TRBJ1-4 provide the parts outside the CDR3, is EADIYQTPRYLVIGTGKKITLECSQTMGHDKMYWYQQDPGMELHLIHYSYGVNSTEKGDLSSESTVSRIRTEHFPLTLESARPSHTSQYLCASSPEGAVEKLFFGSGTQLSVL.

The V call is TRBV7-2, the J call TRBJ2-5, with a weak D call TRBD2 (6 bases). Trimming removed 4 bases from V and 0 bases from J, with 18 bases in between. Germline CDR1 and CDR2: SGHTA and FQGNSA. This CDR3 is built from 17 residues. CDR3 amino acids: CASSYPRGLHHQETQYF. The CDR3 region has the DNA TGTGCCAGCAGCTATCCTCGAGGACTACACCACCAAGAGACCCAGTACTTC.

The chain combines TRBV6-5 with TRBJ1-5; 9 nucleotides match TRBD1. Per germline, CDR1 MNHEY and CDR2 SVGAGI. After removal of 8 bases from V and 2 bases from J, the junction contained 4 bases not matched to a gene. The CDR3 is made up of 14 amino acids. This CDR3 is CASRDRGGNQPQHF. DNA for the CDR3: TGTGCCAGCCGCGACAGGGGGGGCAATCAGCCCCAGCATTTT.

This clone appeared a few times. The genes are TRBV5-1 and TRBJ2-7; 8 nucleotides align to TRBD1. The CDR3 extends over 15 amino acids. The V segment lost 4 bases and the J segment 1 base; nucleotides outside the gene matches: 7. Germline lookup yields CDR1 SGHRS and CDR2 YFSETQ. In DNA, the CDR3 is TGCGCCAGCAGCAAAGGACAGGGATCGTCCTACGAGCAGTACTTC. As protein: CASSKGQGSSYEQYF.

The chain has TRBV4-1 and TRBJ2-5; 7 bases are shared with TRBD2. Losses at the gene ends were 4 bases for V and 5 bases for J; bases not matched to a gene: 4. Germline V gives CDR1 MGHRA, CDR2 YSYEKL. The CDR3 has 13 residues. CDR3 sequence (DNA): TGCGCCAGCAGCCGACTAGCTGGGGAGACCCAGTACTTC. Translation gives CASSRLAGETQYF.

This clone was picked up a small number of times. CDR3 region: CASGLRGVGYEQYF. CDR3 in DNA: TGTGCTAGTGGTTTGCGGGGGGTTGGCTACGAGCAGTACTTC. The chain has TRBV12-5 and TRBJ2-7, with TRBD2 matching 7 bases. V dropped 2 bases and J dropped 3; count of bases not matched to a gene: 4. This CDR3 has 14 residues. CDR1 is LGHNT and CDR2 is FRNRAP in the germline V gene.

This clone was found a few times. The rearrangement joins TRBV7-2 to TRBJ2-7, with TRBD2 identical over 11 bases. In germline, CDR1 is SGHTA, CDR2 FQGNSA. V was clipped by 0 bases and J by 6 bases; unmatched bases: 4. The CDR3 consists of 15 residues. The CDR3 region is CASSLAASGRSEQYF. In nucleotides, the CDR3 is TGTGCCAGCAGCTTAGCGGCTAGCGGGAGGAGCGAGCAGTACTTC. Together with reference TRBV7-2 and TRBJ2-7, the CDR3 gives the full variable domain: GAGVSQSPSNKVTEKGKDVELRCDPISGHTALYWYRQSLGQGLEFLIYFQGNSAPDKSGLPSDRFSAERTGGSVSTLTIQRTQQEDSAVYLCASSLAASGRSEQYFGPGTRLTVT.

This clone was picked up a small number of times. CDR3 bases: TGCGCCAGCGGGCCGGGACAGGGGGCGAAGGAAGGCTACACCTTC. This codes for CASGPGQGAKEGYTF. V is TRBV5-1 and J is TRBJ1-2, with 12 bases aligning to TRBD1. Germline V CDR1 and CDR2: SGHRS, YFSETQ. The CDR3 consists of 15 residues. Trimming removed 7 bases from V and 8 bases from J; junction bases left unmatched: 12.

The J gene is TRBJ1-2, the V gene TRBV5-1; 7 bases line up with TRBD1. CDR1 and CDR2 (germline): SGHRS, YFSETQ. J was trimmed by 6 bases and V by 4 bases; bases with no gene match: 6. The CDR3 consists of 13 residues. CDR3 in amino acids: CASSPGQNNGYTF. Written as DNA, the CDR3 is TGCGCCAGCAGCCCGGGACAGAACAATGGCTACACCTTC.

In this sample, this clone turned up a few times. The V gene is TRBV30, the J gene TRBJ1-2, with TRBD1 as a possible D gene (5 bases). Germline loops: CDR1 GTSNPN, CDR2 SVGIG (reference sequence). Trimming pared 4 bases from V and 4 bases from J, leaving 16 bases between. The CDR3 is 14 residues long. The CDR3 sequence is CAWNRDLGGYGYTF. The CDR3 DNA is TGTGCCTGGAACCGGGACCTCGGGGGCTATGGCTACACCTTC.

This clone was seen more than once but under ten times. CDR3 bases: TGCGCCAGCAGCCAAGATCACAGCTCTGGGGCCAACGTCCTGACTTTC. Its protein product is CASSQDHSSGANVLTF. This chain uses TRBV4-1 with TRBJ2-6; unclear D gene. From germline, CDR1 is MGHRA and CDR2 YSYEKL. This CDR3 is 16 amino acids long. Trimming cost V 0 bases and J 0 bases, with 6 bases left between them.

The gene calls are TRBV10-1 and TRBJ2-7; TRBD1 matches 10 bases. The J segment lost 6 bases and the V segment lost 4 bases, leaving 3 bases of the junction unmatched. The CDR3 spans 13 residues. The germline V gene encodes CDR1 WNHNN and CDR2 SYGVQD (reference sequence). The CDR3 is CASSVGQGLEQYF. In nucleotides, the CDR3 is TGCGCCAGCAGTGTGGGACAGGGGCTCGAGCAGTACTTC.

This clone was picked up a small number of times. Here the CDR3 DNA reads TGTGCCAGTAGTATTGACCGAGGGTACGGCTATGGCTACACCTTC. It codes for CASSIDRGYGYGYTF. This chain links TRBV19 with TRBJ1-2; D remains ambiguous. Between the trimmed V and J ends, which lost 3 bases and 4 bases, there was a span of 15 bases. CDR1 is LNHDA, CDR2 SQIVND, per germline (reference sequence). This CDR3 is 15 amino acids long.

J is TRBJ2-7 and V is TRBV28; TRBD2 is a possible D gene (5 bases). The CDR3 runs to 16 residues. CDR1 MDHEN and CDR2 SYDVKM come from the germline V gene. V was pared by 8 bases and J by 1 base, with 21 bases between. The CDR3 loop reads CASLPGGGGESYEQYF. The CDR3 nucleotides are TGTGCCAGCCTCCCTGGAGGCGGAGGTGAATCCTACGAGCAGTACTTC.

Only a few counts were recorded for this clone. This chain uses TRBV9 with TRBJ2-7, with D tentatively TRBD2 (6 bases). Trimming cost V 0 bases and J 6 bases, with 10 bases left between them. CDR3 length: 13 residues. CDR1 and CDR2 from the germline V gene are SGDLS and YYNGEE. The CDR3: CASSVDAGLEQYF. In nucleotides, the CDR3 is TGTGCCAGCAGCGTAGATGCGGGACTCGAGCAGTACTTC. The full variable domain, its missing parts supplied by reference TRBV9 and TRBJ2-7, is DSGVTQTPKHLITATGQRVTLRCSPRSGDLSVYWYQQSLDQGLQFLIQYYNGEERAKGNILERFSAQQFPDLHSELNLSSLELGDSALYFCASSVDAGLEQYFGPGTRLTVT.